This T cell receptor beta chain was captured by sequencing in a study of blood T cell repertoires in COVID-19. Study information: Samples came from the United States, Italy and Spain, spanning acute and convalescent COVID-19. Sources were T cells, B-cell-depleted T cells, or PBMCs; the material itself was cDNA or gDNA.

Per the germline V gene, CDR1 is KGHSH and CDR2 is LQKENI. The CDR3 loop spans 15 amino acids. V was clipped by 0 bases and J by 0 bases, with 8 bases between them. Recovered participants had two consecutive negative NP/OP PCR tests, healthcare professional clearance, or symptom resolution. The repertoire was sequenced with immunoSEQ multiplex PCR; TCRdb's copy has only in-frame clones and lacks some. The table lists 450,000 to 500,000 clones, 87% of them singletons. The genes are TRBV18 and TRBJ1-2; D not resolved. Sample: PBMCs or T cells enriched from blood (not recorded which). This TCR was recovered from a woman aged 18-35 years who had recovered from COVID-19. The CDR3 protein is CASSPPASANYGYTF. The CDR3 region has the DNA TGTGCCAGCTCACCACCGGCCAGCGCTAACTATGGCTACACCTTC.